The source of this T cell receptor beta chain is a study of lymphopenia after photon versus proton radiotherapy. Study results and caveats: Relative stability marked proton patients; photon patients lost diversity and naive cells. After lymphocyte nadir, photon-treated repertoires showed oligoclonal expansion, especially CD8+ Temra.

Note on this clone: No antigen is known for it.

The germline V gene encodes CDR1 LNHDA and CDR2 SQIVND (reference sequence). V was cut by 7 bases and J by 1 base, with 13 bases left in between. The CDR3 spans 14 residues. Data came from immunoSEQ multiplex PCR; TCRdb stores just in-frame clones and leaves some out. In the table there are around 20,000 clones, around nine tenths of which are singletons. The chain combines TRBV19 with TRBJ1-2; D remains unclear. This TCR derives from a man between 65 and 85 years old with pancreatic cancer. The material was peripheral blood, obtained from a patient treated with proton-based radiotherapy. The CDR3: CASIPPGVNYGYTF. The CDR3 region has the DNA TGTGCCAGTATCCCGCCAGGTGTTAACTATGGCTACACCTTC.